Below, 9 T cell receptor beta chains from the same sample are listed, as sequenced in a study of T cells after yellow fever vaccination. TCRdb redid the calling of the 5' RACE reads with MiXCR, one entry per CDR3 protein. The sample has 450,000 to 650,000 distinct CDR3 sequences; 21% are singletons. The sample consisted of PBMCs, taken roughly 23 days after the first yellow fever vaccination. The receptors come from a man aged 18 to 29 who received the YFV17D yellow fever vaccine.

The chain recombines TRBV7-6 with TRBJ2-1, with D unclear. The ends were cut back, 5 bases at V and 0 bases at J, with 11 bases in the middle. Germline assignment: CDR1 SGHVS and CDR2 FNYEAQ. The CDR3 consists of 15 residues. In DNA form, the CDR3 reads TGTGCCAGCAGCCGAGCACAGAGCTCCTACAATGAGCAGTTCTTC. Amino acid sequence: CASSRAQSSYNEQFF.

This clonotype was detected a few times. The chain employs TRBV18 and TRBJ2-5; no reliable D call. Between the trimmed V and J ends, which lost 2 bases and 4 bases, there was a span of 11 bases. The CDR3 is made up of 14 amino acids. Germline V gene sequence: CDR1 KGHSH, CDR2 LQKENI. CDR3 coding DNA: TGTGCCAGCTCACCAAGAATGATGGGAGAGACCCAGTACTTC. Translation gives CASSPRMMGETQYF.

The V and J genes are TRBV20-1 and TRBJ2-3; the D gene is possibly TRBD2 (6 bases). CDR1 and CDR2 (germline): DFQATT, SNEGSKA (reference sequence). The V and J ends lost 4 bases and 2 bases respectively, with 10 bases between them. The CDR3 has 13 amino acids. The CDR3 spells CSATGEFTDTQYF. DNA of the CDR3: TGCAGTGCTACGGGGGAGTTCACAGATACGCAGTATTTT.

The chain carries TRBV7-9 and TRBJ2-7; 11 bases map to TRBD2. With 1 base clipped from V and 2 bases from J, the junction kept 7 bases outside the gene matches. Germline CDR1 and CDR2: SEHNR and FQNEAQ (reference sequence). This CDR3 region has 17 residues. The CDR3 here is CASSLGLAGGSPYEQYV. The CDR3 nucleotides read TGTGCCAGCAGCTTAGGGCTAGCGGGGGGTTCTCCCTACGAGCAGTACGTC.

The V gene is TRBV6-5, the J gene TRBJ1-6; the D gene is possibly TRBD1 (5 bases). The CDR3 sequence is 14 residues long. V gave up 2 bases and J gave up 12 bases, with 14 bases separating them. Germline-derived CDR1 and CDR2 are MNHEY and SVGAGI. This chain's CDR3 is CASSYSQGAVPLHF. As DNA, the CDR3 is TGTGCCAGCAGTTACAGCCAGGGAGCTGTACCCCTCCACTTT.

The rearrangement joins TRBV18 to TRBJ1-4; TRBD1 matches at 10 bases. The CDR3 contains 15 residues. V gave up 3 bases and J gave up 6 bases; unmatched junction bases: 4. From germline, CDR1 is KGHSH and CDR2 LQKENI. CDR3 region: CASSPSTGGDEKLFF. CDR3 sequence (DNA): TGTGCCAGCTCACCCTCGACAGGGGGCGATGAAAAACTGTTTTTT.

This sequence joins TRBV6-5 and TRBJ2-3; TRBD1 is a possible D gene (5 bases). CDR1 is MNHEY and CDR2 is SVGAGI in the germline V gene. The length of the CDR3 is 13 residues. V lost 2 bases to trimming and J lost 4 bases, with 7 bases between them. The CDR3 coding sequence is TGTGCCAGCAGTTACCAGGGTGCAGATACGCAGTATTTT. This translates into CASSYQGADTQYF.

The chain couples TRBV12-5 to TRBJ2-5; 15 bases map to TRBD2. CDR3 length: 16 residues. Germline CDR1 reads LGHNT; CDR2 reads FRNRAP. Trimming took 4 bases from V and 5 from J; bases not matched to a gene: 5. CDR3: CASGSGLAGGLETQYF. As DNA, the CDR3 is TGTGCTAGTGGTTCAGGACTAGCGGGGGGGTTGGAGACCCAGTACTTC.

CDR3 coding DNA: TGTGCCAGCGGCGGACAGGGGAGCAATCAGCCCCAGCATTTT. Its translation: CASGGQGSNQPQHF. The chain uses TRBV7-8 and TRBJ1-5; 9 bases are shared with TRBD1. After removal of 8 bases from V and 1 base from J, the junction contained 3 bases not matched to a gene. Germline-derived CDR1 and CDR2 are SGHVS and FQNEAQ. The length of the CDR3 is 14 residues.